The 9 T cell receptor beta chains presented below share a single source sample, sequenced in a study of blood T cells in healthy people across ages. Primed by a sample-barcoded 5' primer and a J-beta primer mix, a second PCR proceeded for about 6 to 12 cycles. TCRdb used MiXCR to reprocess the 5' RACE reads, holding one entry per CDR3 protein. The data show around 1.5 million distinct CDR3 sequences, almost 60% seen once. The sequencing sample was made of blood. The receptors were sampled from a man between 18 and 29 years old in good health.

This clonotype was observed a few times. The V gene is TRBV4-1, the J gene TRBJ2-5; D not certain. From germline, CDR1 is MGHRA and CDR2 YSYEKL. The V gene lost 5 bases and the J gene lost 5 bases, with 12 bases spanning the gap. The CDR3 sequence is 13 residues long. The CDR3 loop is CASSLIVPETQYF. CDR3 coding DNA: TGCGCCAGCAGCTTAATCGTACCGGAGACCCAGTACTTC.

V gene TRBV5-1 combines with J gene TRBJ2-3; D might be TRBD1 (5 bases). In germline, CDR1 is SGHRS, CDR2 YFSETQ. The CDR3 extends over 11 amino acids. V was trimmed by 6 bases and J by 5 bases, leaving 7 bases between them. For the CDR3, the DNA is TGCGCCAGCAAGGGGCAAGATACGCAGTATTTT. Translation gives CASKGQDTQYF.

The V gene is TRBV12-3 or TRBV12-4, the J gene TRBJ2-3; tentative D call: TRBD2 (7 bases). V was trimmed by 4 bases and J by 5 bases, leaving 16 bases between them. The CDR3 consists of 15 residues. Written as DNA, the CDR3 is TGTGCCAGCAGTTCGGACGGGGGGCAAAGAGATACGCAGTATTTT. Residues: CASSSDGGQRDTQYF.

The chain carries TRBV29-1 and TRBJ2-5, with TRBD1 identical over 10 bases. The CDR3 covers 12 residues. Germline lookup yields CDR1 SQVTM and CDR2 ANQGSEA. Trimming took 4 bases from V and 11 from J; bases not matched to a gene: 7. The CDR3, as DNA: TGCAGCGTTGTCCCCGGACAGGGGGGGCAGTACTTC. It yields the protein CSVVPGQGGQYF. Full variable domain (outside the CDR3, taken from reference TRBV29-1 and TRBJ2-5): SAVISQKPSRDICQRGTSLTIQCQVDSQVTMMFWYRQQPGQSLTLIATANQGSEATYESGFVIDKFPISRPNLTFSTLTVSNMSPEDSSIYLCSVVPGQGGQYFGPGTRLLVL.

This clonotype was observed once. The V gene is TRBV23-1, the J gene TRBJ2-5, with D maybe TRBD1 (5 bases). TRBV23-1 carries the ORF label, with uncertain function. The CDR3 is made up of 14 amino acids. V was pared by 5 bases and J by 2 bases, with 12 bases between. CDR3 DNA sequence: TGCGCCAGCAGTACAGACAGCCCTCAAGAGACCCAGTACTTC. Its protein product is CASSTDSPQETQYF.

The chain recombines TRBV3-1 with TRBJ2-2, with 7 bases fitting TRBD1. CDR1 LGHDT and CDR2 YNNKEL come from the germline V gene (reference sequence). The CDR3 spans 17 residues. The trim removed 3 bases at V and 3 bases at J, leaving 10 bases unmatched. The CDR3 region has the DNA TGTGCCAGCAGCCAGTTAATGATGGGGACAGACACCGGGGAGCTGTTTTTT. Its protein product is CASSQLMMGTDTGELFF.

Points on this clonotype: At one of its ends the junction is not consistent with the germline gene, which may arise from a read error. V usage is TRBV5-1 and J usage is TRBJ1-2, with 7 bases matching TRBD1. The V gene's germline CDR1 is SGHRS and CDR2 YFSETQ. This CDR3 is 14 amino acids long. CDR3 loop: CASSSPGQNYGYTF. The CDR3 nucleotides are TGTGCCAGCAGTTCTCCGGGACAGAACTATGGCTACACCTTC.

This chain uses TRBV6-1 with TRBJ2-5; 7 bases are shared with TRBD2. Germline CDR1 and CDR2: MNHNS and SASEGT. V gave up 2 bases and J gave up 6 bases; unmatched junction bases: 9. The CDR3 consists of 15 residues. In nucleotides, the CDR3 is TGTGCCAGCAGTGAAAATCGGCGGGAGCTAAAGACCCAGTACTTC. This gives the protein CASSENRRELKTQYF.

This clonotype was observed a handful of times. The rearrangement joins TRBV5-1 to TRBJ1-3; 9 bases are shared with TRBD1. The CDR3 extends over 14 amino acids. Germline V CDR1 and CDR2: SGHRS, YFSETQ. V shed 2 bases, J shed 4 bases, and the junction held 1 base outside the gene matches. CDR3 protein: CASSLQGAGNTIYF. The CDR3, as DNA: TGCGCCAGCAGCTTACAGGGGGCGGGAAACACCATATATTTT.